The 32 T cell receptor beta chains below were found in one sample sequenced in a study of shared clonotypes between healthy human individuals. Clones were read by immunoSEQ multiplex PCR, and TCRdb kept only the in-frame ones, dropping some. The data contain around 1.5 million clones, 98% of them singletons. Material for sequencing was naive CD4+ T cells sorted from blood. Subset described: CD45RA+ positively selected. These receptors came from a man aged 25 to 40 in good health.

This chain uses TRBV28 with TRBJ1-2, with a weak D call TRBD1 (6 bases). This CDR3 region has 14 residues. The V end lost 6 bases, the J end lost 3 bases, and 14 bases lay between the germline ends. Germline-derived CDR1 and CDR2 are MDHEN and SYDVKM. CDR3: CASSIEDRHYGYTF. The CDR3 coding sequence is TGTGCCAGCAGCATAGAGGACAGACACTATGGCTACACCTTC.

This chain connects TRBV10-2 to TRBJ2-3, with 8 nucleotides matching TRBD2. Germline V CDR1 and CDR2: WSHSY, SAAADI. The CDR3 has 15 residues. J gave up 3 bases and V 5 bases, and 7 bases lay outside the gene matches. CDR3 in amino acids: CASSLAGLRTDTQYF. CDR3 bases: TGCGCCAGCAGTTTAGCGGGACTGAGAACAGATACGCAGTATTTT.

The rearrangement joins TRBV6-5 to TRBJ2-2; D unresolved. The V gene's germline CDR1 is MNHEY and CDR2 SVGAGI. Trimming pared 1 base from V and 0 bases from J, leaving 6 bases between. This CDR3 is 15 amino acids long. CDR3 region: CASSYFGTNTGELFF. The DNA for the CDR3 is TGTGCCAGCAGTTACTTCGGTACGAACACCGGGGAGCTGTTTTTT.

The gene calls are TRBV4-3 and TRBJ1-5, with unresolved D. This CDR3 spans 15 amino acids. V lost 0 bases, J lost 4 bases, and 10 bases lay in between. Germline CDR1 reads LGHNA; CDR2 reads YSLEER. The CDR3 sequence is CASSQDWSVNQPQHF. CDR3 coding DNA: TGCGCCAGCAGCCAAGACTGGTCCGTGAATCAGCCCCAGCATTTT.

J is TRBJ2-7 and V is TRBV28; 7 nucleotides agree with TRBD1. Germline loops: CDR1 MDHEN, CDR2 SYDVKM. This CDR3 is built from 15 residues. With 4 bases clipped from V and 6 bases from J, the junction kept 12 bases outside the gene matches. CDR3 in amino acids: CASSSTGQVYSEQYF. The CDR3 DNA sequence: TGTGCCAGCAGTTCGACCGGACAGGTTTATTCCGAGCAGTACTTC.

V gene TRBV5-4 combines with J gene TRBJ1-2; 8 bases are shared with TRBD1. Germline CDR1 and CDR2: SGHNT and YYREEE (reference sequence). The CDR3 runs to 15 residues. V lost 4 bases, J lost 5 bases, and 10 bases stayed unmatched. The CDR3 is CASSNPGTGGYGYTF. The DNA of the CDR3 is TGTGCCAGCAGCAACCCTGGGACAGGAGGTTATGGCTACACCTTC.

The rearrangement joins TRBV2 to TRBJ1-3, with 9 nucleotides matching TRBD1. Germline V gene sequence: CDR1 SNHLY, CDR2 FYNNEI. J lost 1 base, V lost 6 bases, and 4 bases had no gene match. The CDR3 contains 15 residues. CDR3 region: CASRTGGASGNTIYF. The DNA of the CDR3 is TGTGCCAGCAGAACAGGGGGCGCGTCTGGAAACACCATATATTTT.

DNA for the CDR3: TGTGCCACCAAAGAGGGGGTCCGCTACGAGCAGTACTTC. Protein sequence: CATKEGVRYEQYF. V is TRBV6-6 and J is TRBJ2-7; D perhaps matches TRBD1 (6 bases). Germline V gives CDR1 MNHNY, CDR2 SVGAGI (reference sequence). The CDR3 has 13 residues. V gave up 10 bases and J gave up 3 bases, with 16 bases separating them.

The V call is TRBV27, the J call TRBJ1-4; D is unclear. The V end lost 5 bases, the J end lost 4 bases, and 14 bases lay between the germline ends. CDR1 MNHEY and CDR2 SMNVEV come from the germline V gene (reference sequence). This CDR3 contains 15 residues. The CDR3 DNA is TGTGCCAGCAGTCTTCACTCCCTGGGTAATGAAAAACTGTTTTTT. Translated, it gives CASSLHSLGNEKLFF.

The chain recombines TRBV14 with TRBJ2-7, with 8 bases identical to TRBD1. Germline trimming cut 2 bases from V and 6 bases from J; bases unmatched to any gene: 3. Germline assignment: CDR1 SGHDN and CDR2 FVKESK. This CDR3 has 13 amino acids. The CDR3 loop is CASSQYRGFEQYF. In nucleotides, the CDR3 is TGTGCCAGCAGCCAATACAGGGGGTTCGAGCAGTACTTC.

The chain carries TRBV7-9 and TRBJ2-7; tentative D call: TRBD2 (6 bases). Germline V CDR1 and CDR2: SEHNR, FQNEAQ (reference sequence). V was pared by 2 bases and J by 2 bases, with 19 bases between. CDR3 length: 17 amino acids. CDR3 sequence: CASSLILAEGPAYEQYF. The CDR3 DNA sequence: TGTGCCAGCAGCTTAATTCTGGCGGAGGGGCCCGCCTACGAGCAGTACTTC.

The genes are TRBV7-2 and TRBJ2-7; tentatively, D is TRBD1 (6 bases). The CDR3 has 15 amino acids. V lost 0 bases and J lost 3, with 12 bases in between. Germline V gene sequence: CDR1 SGHTA, CDR2 FQGNSA. CDR3 sequence (DNA): TGTGCCAGCAGCTTAGCCCCCGGGACATACTACGAGCAGTACTTC. Its protein product is CASSLAPGTYYEQYF.

The J gene is TRBJ2-1, the V gene TRBV30; 10 bases agree with TRBD2. Germline CDR1 and CDR2: GTSNPN and SVGIG (reference sequence). J gave up 10 bases and V 1 base, and 7 bases lay outside the gene matches. The CDR3 length is 14 residues. The CDR3 sequence is CAWSGLAGRSEQFF. The CDR3 nucleotides read TGTGCCTGGAGTGGACTAGCGGGTCGGTCGGAGCAGTTCTTC.

In its sample, this clone was seen once. The CDR3 nucleotides read TGCGCCAGCAGCCAAGGGAGGAGCGGGGGAGGTGGAAACACCATATATTTT. It codes for CASSQGRSGGGGNTIYF. The chain couples TRBV4-3 to TRBJ1-3; a weak D match, TRBD1 (5 bases). The CDR3 sequence is 17 residues long. Per germline, CDR1 LGHNA and CDR2 YSLEER. Trimming removed 1 base from V and 3 bases from J, with 16 bases in between.

The J gene is TRBJ2-7, the V gene TRBV27, with 11 positions matching TRBD2. Looked up from germline, CDR1 is MNHEY and CDR2 is SMNVEV (reference sequence). The J segment lost 1 base and the V segment lost 5 bases, leaving 7 bases of the junction unmatched. The CDR3 has 16 amino acids. CDR3 sequence (DNA): TGTGCCAGCAGTAGATCAGGGACTAGCGGTTCCTACGAGCAGTACTTC. Its translation: CASSRSGTSGSYEQYF.

The rearrangement links TRBV19 to TRBJ2-1; D is possibly TRBD2 (6 bases). The V and J ends lost 5 bases and 5 bases respectively, with 13 bases between them. Germline CDR1 is LNHDA and CDR2 is SQIVND (reference sequence). CDR3 length equals 14 residues. The CDR3 reads CASSRGGRNNEQFF. In DNA, the CDR3 is TGTGCCAGTAGTCGAGGAGGGAGAAACAATGAGCAGTTCTTC.

The chain carries TRBV11-2 and TRBJ2-1; no definite D call. The CDR3 spans 13 residues. Between the trimmed V and J ends, which lost 7 bases and 7 bases, there was a span of 14 bases. Germline values: CDR1 SGHAT, CDR2 FQNNGV. This chain's CDR3 is CASTYKLKNEQFF. CDR3 DNA sequence: TGTGCCAGCACCTATAAGCTTAAGAATGAGCAGTTCTTC.

The gene calls are TRBV10-3 and TRBJ2-2; D assignment may be TRBD1 or TRBD2 (5 bases each). The CDR3 extends over 15 amino acids. Trimming took 4 bases from V and 4 from J, leaving 13 bases between them. CDR1 is ENHRY and CDR2 is SYGVKD in the germline V gene. The CDR3 DNA is TGTGCCATCAGTGGTTCGGGGCAACCCACCGGGGAGCTGTTTTTT. Protein product: CAISGSGQPTGELFF.

The chain recombines TRBV30 with TRBJ2-3; 8 bases agree with TRBD2. The CDR3 covers 15 residues. CDR1 is GTSNPN and CDR2 is SVGIG in the germline V gene (reference sequence). The junction had 5 bases not matched to a gene; V was cut back by 2 bases and J by 1 base. This CDR3 reads CAWSFNGRGTDTQYF. The CDR3 DNA sequence: TGTGCCTGGAGTTTTAACGGGAGGGGCACAGATACGCAGTATTTT.

The chain combines TRBV7-9 with TRBJ2-1; 11 nucleotides agree with TRBD2. V gave up 5 bases and J gave up 4 bases; unmatched junction bases: 7. This CDR3 contains 16 residues. From germline, CDR1 is SEHNR and CDR2 FQNEAQ (reference sequence). This CDR3 reads CASSKTGTSGYNEQFF. The CDR3 nucleotides are TGTGCCAGCAGCAAGACCGGGACTAGCGGATACAATGAGCAGTTCTTC.

V gene TRBV11-2 combines with J gene TRBJ2-3; 10 bases map to TRBD2. This CDR3 region has 16 residues. V lost 4 bases, J lost 3 bases, and 7 bases stayed unmatched. Per germline, CDR1 SGHAT and CDR2 FQNNGV. As DNA, the CDR3 is TGTGCCAGCAGCTATGTAGCGGGAGGCCAGACAGATACGCAGTATTTT. Protein sequence: CASSYVAGGQTDTQYF.

V is TRBV21-1 and J is TRBJ2-3; the table assigns TRBD1, which was not confirmed against the DNA. TRBV21-1 is recorded as a pseudogene. The CDR3 consists of 15 residues. Here the CDR3 DNA reads TGTGCCAGCAGCAGCGACAGGGGAAAGGGAGATACGCAGTATTTT. As protein: CASSSDRGKGDTQYF.

The chain carries TRBV5-6 and TRBJ2-7; tentatively, D is TRBD1 (6 bases). The V and J ends lost 7 bases and 8 bases respectively, with 19 bases between them. In germline, CDR1 is SGHDT, CDR2 YYEEEE. The CDR3 is 13 residues long. The CDR3 protein is CASGPLQGGKQYF. CDR3 nucleotide sequence: TGTGCCAGCGGTCCCCTACAGGGTGGGAAGCAGTACTTC.

This chain links TRBV7-8 with TRBJ2-7; D is undetermined. From germline, CDR1 is SGHVS and CDR2 FQNEAQ. V lost 0 bases and J lost 2, with 5 bases in between. The CDR3 spans 13 residues. The CDR3 DNA sequence: TGTGCCAGCAGCTTAGCACTGGCCTACGAGCAGTACTTC. Encoded protein: CASSLALAYEQYF.

J is TRBJ2-2 and V is TRBV18; 7 bases match TRBD1. V was clipped by 3 bases and J by 6 bases; unmatched bases: 4. The CDR3 is 14 amino acids. Germline loops: CDR1 KGHSH, CDR2 LQKENI. The DNA of the CDR3 is TGTGCCAGCTCACCTTTTGACAGGGCCGGGGAGCTGTTTTTT. It is translated as CASSPFDRAGELFF.

The gene calls are TRBV6-1 and TRBJ2-5, with D hard to call. CDR1 is MNHNS and CDR2 is SASEGT in the germline V gene. The CDR3 is 12 residues long. V was shortened by 1 base and J by 9 bases, with 9 bases between the two germline ends. CDR3 nucleotides: TGTGCCAGCAGTGAAGAGCCAAGGGCCCAGTACTTC. This translates into CASSEEPRAQYF.

CDR3 sequence (DNA): TGTGCCAGCAGTGGGGGTACAGGGGGGATTCAGCCCCAGCATTTT. This sequence encodes CASSGGTGGIQPQHF. This rearrangement joins TRBV2 to TRBJ1-5; 8 bases are shared with TRBD1. With 4 bases clipped from V and 6 bases from J, the junction kept 8 bases outside the gene matches. In germline, CDR1 is SNHLY, CDR2 FYNNEI. The CDR3 consists of 15 residues.

The V call is TRBV5-1, the J call TRBJ2-5; D may be TRBD1 (6 bases). Per the germline V gene, CDR1 is SGHRS and CDR2 is YFSETQ. Between the trimmed V and J ends, which lost 0 bases and 2 bases, there was a span of 8 bases. The CDR3 loop spans 14 amino acids. CDR3 amino acids: CASSLDTGQETQYF. The CDR3 DNA reads TGCGCCAGCAGCTTGGACACAGGGCAAGAGACCCAGTACTTC.

The CDR3 is CASSLYPRELENIQYF. CDR3 DNA: TGTGCCAGCAGCTTGTATCCCCGGGAGCTGGAAAACATTCAGTACTTC. The chain recombines TRBV5-4 with TRBJ2-4, with D perhaps matching TRBD2 (6 bases). The length of the CDR3 is 16 residues. The germline V and J ends were trimmed by 1 base and 5 bases, with 16 bases remaining between them. Germline V lookup: CDR1 SGHNT, CDR2 YYREEE (reference sequence). Combining the CDR3 with reference TRBV5-4 and TRBJ2-4 gives the whole variable domain ETGVTQSPTHLIKTRGQQVTLRCSSQSGHNTVSWYQQALGQGPQFIFQYYREEENGRGNFPPRFSGLQFPNYSSELNVNALELDDSALYLCASSLYPRELENIQYFGAGTRLSVL.

V usage is TRBV28 and J usage is TRBJ1-2, with 12 bases matching TRBD1. J lost 8 bases, V lost 5 bases, and 9 bases had no gene match. CDR3 size: 15 residues. The germline gives CDR1 MDHEN, CDR2 SYDVKM. Here the CDR3 DNA reads TGTGCCAGCAGTCCAAGCGCCGGGACAGGGGGCGGCTACACCTTC. Amino acids: CASSPSAGTGGGYTF.

The chain carries TRBV5-1 and TRBJ2-6, with 10 bases fitting TRBD1. V lost 0 bases, J lost 2 bases, and 2 bases stayed unmatched. This CDR3 contains 17 residues. Per germline, CDR1 SGHRS and CDR2 YFSETQ. The CDR3 spells CASSLVGTGAGANVLTF. The CDR3 nucleotides read TGCGCCAGCAGCTTGGTGGGGACAGGGGCTGGGGCCAACGTCCTGACTTTC.

The chain employs TRBV5-4 and TRBJ2-3, with D unresolved. The germline gives CDR1 SGHNT, CDR2 YYREEE (reference sequence). This CDR3 comprises 14 residues. Trimming took off 5 bases at V and 2 bases at J, with 12 bases between the two ends. The CDR3 region is CASSTRAFTDTQYF. The CDR3 bases are TGTGCCAGCAGTACTCGGGCGTTCACAGATACGCAGTATTTT.